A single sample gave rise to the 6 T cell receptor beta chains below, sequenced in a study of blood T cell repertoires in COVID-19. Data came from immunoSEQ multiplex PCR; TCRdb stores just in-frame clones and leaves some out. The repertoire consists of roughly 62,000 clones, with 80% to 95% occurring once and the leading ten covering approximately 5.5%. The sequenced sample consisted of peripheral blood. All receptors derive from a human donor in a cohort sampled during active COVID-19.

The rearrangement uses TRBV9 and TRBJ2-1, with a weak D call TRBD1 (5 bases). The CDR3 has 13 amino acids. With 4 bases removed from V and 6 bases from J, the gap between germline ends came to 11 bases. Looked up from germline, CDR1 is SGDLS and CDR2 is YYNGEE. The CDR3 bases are TGTGCCAGCAGCCCAGGGATCCTCAATGAGCAGTTCTTC. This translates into CASSPGILNEQFF.

The DNA of the CDR3 is TGTGCCAGCAGTTACGGGACAGCTAACTATGGCTACACCTTC. This sequence encodes CASSYGTANYGYTF. The chain recombines TRBV6-5 with TRBJ1-2, with 7 bases lining up with TRBD1. Looked up from germline, CDR1 is MNHEY and CDR2 is SVGAGI. This CDR3 comprises 14 residues. V lost 2 bases and J lost 0; bases outside the gene matches: 0.

The CDR3 protein is CASGKRALAGGPTYEQYF. The CDR3 coding sequence is TGTGCCAGCGGAAAGCGGGCTCTAGCGGGGGGCCCTACCTACGAGCAGTACTTC. The V call is TRBV3-1 (or the pseudogene TRBV3-2), the J call TRBJ2-7, with 11 bases matching TRBD2. The germline V gene has CDR1 LGHDT and CDR2 YNNKEL (reference sequence). The CDR3 covers 18 residues. The trim removed 8 bases at V and 2 bases at J, leaving 17 bases unmatched.

CDR3: CASSKPGQGVNTEAFF. The CDR3 DNA reads as TGTGCCAGCAGCAAACCGGGACAGGGTGTTAACACTGAAGCTTTCTTT. V and J are TRBV7-2 and TRBJ1-1, with 9 nucleotides matching TRBD1. V was pared by 5 bases and J by 2 bases, with 9 bases of the junction left unmatched. CDR3 length equals 16 residues. Germline lookup yields CDR1 SGHTA and CDR2 FQGNSA.

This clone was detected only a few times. The CDR3 sequence is CASSSKGGSPSYEQYF. CDR3 bases: TGTGCCAGCAGCTCCAAGGGAGGGAGCCCCTCCTACGAGCAGTACTTC. The V call is TRBV7-9, the J call TRBJ2-7; 7 bases line up with TRBD2. The CDR3 totals 16 residues. Germline CDR1 SEHNR, CDR2 FQNEAQ (reference sequence). Losses at the gene ends were 4 bases for V and 0 bases for J; bases not matched to a gene: 9.

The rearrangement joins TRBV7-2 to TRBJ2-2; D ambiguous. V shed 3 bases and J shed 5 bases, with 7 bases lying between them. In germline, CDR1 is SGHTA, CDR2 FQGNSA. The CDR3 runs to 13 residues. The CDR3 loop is CASSFARTGELFF. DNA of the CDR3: TGTGCCAGCAGCTTTGCCCGGACCGGGGAGCTGTTTTTT.